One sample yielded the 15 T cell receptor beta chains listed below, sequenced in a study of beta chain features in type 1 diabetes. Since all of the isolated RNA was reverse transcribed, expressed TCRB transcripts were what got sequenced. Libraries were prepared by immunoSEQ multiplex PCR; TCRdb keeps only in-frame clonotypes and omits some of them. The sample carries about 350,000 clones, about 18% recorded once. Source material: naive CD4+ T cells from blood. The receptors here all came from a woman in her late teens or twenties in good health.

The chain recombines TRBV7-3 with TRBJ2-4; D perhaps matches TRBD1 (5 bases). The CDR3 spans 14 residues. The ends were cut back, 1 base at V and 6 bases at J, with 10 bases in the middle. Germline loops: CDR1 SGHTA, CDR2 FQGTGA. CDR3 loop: CASSLKEQGNIQYF. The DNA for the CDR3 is TGTGCCAGCAGCTTAAAAGAGCAGGGAAACATTCAGTACTTC.

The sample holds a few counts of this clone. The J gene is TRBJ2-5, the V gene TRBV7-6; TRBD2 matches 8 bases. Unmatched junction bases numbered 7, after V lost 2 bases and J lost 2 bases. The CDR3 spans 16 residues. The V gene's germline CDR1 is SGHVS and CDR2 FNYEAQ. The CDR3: CASSLTIRGGQETQYF. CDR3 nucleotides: TGTGCCAGCAGCTTAACGATCCGCGGGGGGCAAGAGACCCAGTACTTC.

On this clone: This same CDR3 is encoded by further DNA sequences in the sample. CDR3 protein: CASSPVSYGYTF. The DNA of the CDR3 is TGTGCCAGCAGCCCGGTTTCGTATGGCTACACCTTC. The rearrangement links TRBV11-2 to TRBJ1-2; D remains ambiguous. Germline loops: CDR1 SGHAT, CDR2 FQNNGV. The CDR3 consists of 12 residues. V was trimmed by 5 bases and J by 5 bases, leaving 9 bases between them. The full variable domain, completed using reference TRBV11-2 and TRBJ1-2, is EAGVAQSPRYKIIEKRQSVAFWCNPISGHATLYWYQQILGQGPKLLIQFQNNGVVDDSQLPKDRFSAERLKGVDSTLKIQPAKLEDSAVYLCASSPVSYGYTFGSGTRLTVV.

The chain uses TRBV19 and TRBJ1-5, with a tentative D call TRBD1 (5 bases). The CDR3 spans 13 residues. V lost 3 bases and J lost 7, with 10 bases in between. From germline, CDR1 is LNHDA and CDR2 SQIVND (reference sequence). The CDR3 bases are TGTGCCAGTAGTATCCAAGGGGCACAGCCCCAGCATTTT. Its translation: CASSIQGAQPQHF.

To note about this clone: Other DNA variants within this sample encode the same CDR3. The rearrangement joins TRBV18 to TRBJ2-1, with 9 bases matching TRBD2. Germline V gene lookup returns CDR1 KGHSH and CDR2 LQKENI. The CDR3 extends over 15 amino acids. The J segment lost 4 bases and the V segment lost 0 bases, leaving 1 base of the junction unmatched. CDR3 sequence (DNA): TGTGCCAGCTCACCACCTAGCGGGGGATACAATGAGCAGTTCTTC. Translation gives CASSPPSGGYNEQFF.

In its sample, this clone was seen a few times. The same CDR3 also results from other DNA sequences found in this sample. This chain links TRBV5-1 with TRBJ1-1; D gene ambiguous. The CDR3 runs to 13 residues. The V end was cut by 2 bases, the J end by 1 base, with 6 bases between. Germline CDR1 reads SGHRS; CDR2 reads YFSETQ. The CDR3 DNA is TGCGCCAGCAGCTTACGGGGGAACACTGAAGCTTTCTTT. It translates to CASSLRGNTEAFF.

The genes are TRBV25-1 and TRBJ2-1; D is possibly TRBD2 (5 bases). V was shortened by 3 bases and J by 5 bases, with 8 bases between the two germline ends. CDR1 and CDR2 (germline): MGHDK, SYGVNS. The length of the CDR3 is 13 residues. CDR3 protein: CASSERVDNEQFF. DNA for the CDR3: TGTGCCAGCAGTGAGAGGGTAGACAATGAGCAGTTCTTC.

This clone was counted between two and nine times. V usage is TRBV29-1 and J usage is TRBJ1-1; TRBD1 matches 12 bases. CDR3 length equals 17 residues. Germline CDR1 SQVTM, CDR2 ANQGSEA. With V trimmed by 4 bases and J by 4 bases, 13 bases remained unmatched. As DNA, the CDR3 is TGCAGCGTTGTTTTCCGGGACAGGGGGCAGGTGGGCACTGAAGCTTTCTTT. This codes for CSVVFRDRGQVGTEAFF.

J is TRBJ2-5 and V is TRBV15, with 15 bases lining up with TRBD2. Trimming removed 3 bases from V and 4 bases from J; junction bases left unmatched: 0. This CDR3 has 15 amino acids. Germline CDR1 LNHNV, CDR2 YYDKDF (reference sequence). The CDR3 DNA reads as TGTGCCACCAGCAGGGGACTAGCGGGGGGAGAGACCCAGTACTTC. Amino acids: CATSRGLAGGETQYF.

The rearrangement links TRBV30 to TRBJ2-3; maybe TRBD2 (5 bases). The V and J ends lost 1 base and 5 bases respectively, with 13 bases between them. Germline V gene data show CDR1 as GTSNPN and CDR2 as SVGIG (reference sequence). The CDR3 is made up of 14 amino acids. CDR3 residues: CAWSAGPGIDTQYF. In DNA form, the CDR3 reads TGTGCCTGGAGTGCCGGACCGGGAATAGATACGCAGTATTTT.

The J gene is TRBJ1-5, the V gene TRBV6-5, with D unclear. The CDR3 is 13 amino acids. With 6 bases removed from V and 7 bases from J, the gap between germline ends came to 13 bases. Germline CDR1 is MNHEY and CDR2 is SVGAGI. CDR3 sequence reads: CASRFKGGQPQHF. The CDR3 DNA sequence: TGTGCCAGCAGATTCAAGGGAGGACAGCCCCAGCATTTT.

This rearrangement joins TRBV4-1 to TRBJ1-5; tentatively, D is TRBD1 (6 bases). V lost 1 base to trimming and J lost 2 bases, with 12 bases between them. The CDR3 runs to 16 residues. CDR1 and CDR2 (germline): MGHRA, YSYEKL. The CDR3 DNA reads TGCGCCAGCAGCCAAGGACAGGCGTATGGCAATCAGCCCCAGCATTTT. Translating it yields CASSQGQAYGNQPQHF.

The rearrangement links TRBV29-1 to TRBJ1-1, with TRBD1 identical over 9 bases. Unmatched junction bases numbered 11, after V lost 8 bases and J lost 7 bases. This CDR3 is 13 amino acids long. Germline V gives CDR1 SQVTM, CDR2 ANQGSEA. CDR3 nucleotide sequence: TGCAGCCCGAGTCGGGACAGGGACCATGAAGCTTTCTTT. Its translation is CSPSRDRDHEAFF.

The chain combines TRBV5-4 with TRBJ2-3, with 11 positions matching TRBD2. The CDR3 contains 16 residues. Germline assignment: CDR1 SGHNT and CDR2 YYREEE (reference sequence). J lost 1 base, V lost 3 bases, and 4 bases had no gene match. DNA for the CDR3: TGTGCCAGCAGCTCCGGGACTAGCGGACGCACAGATACGCAGTATTTT. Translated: CASSSGTSGRTDTQYF.

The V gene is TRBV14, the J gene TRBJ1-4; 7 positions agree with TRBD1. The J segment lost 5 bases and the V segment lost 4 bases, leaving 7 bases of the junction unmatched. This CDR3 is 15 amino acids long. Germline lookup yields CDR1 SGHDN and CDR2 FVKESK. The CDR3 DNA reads TGTGCCAGCAGCCGAACAGGGGATCCAAATGAAAAACTGTTTTTT. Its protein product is CASSRTGDPNEKLFF.